This entry features one T cell receptor (beta chain) sequence. The CDR3 is 13 amino acids. Trimming took 1 base from V and 4 from J, leaving 5 bases between them. Germline CDR1 is MNHNY and CDR2 is SVGAGI (reference sequence). Libraries were prepared by immunoSEQ multiplex PCR; TCRdb keeps only in-frame clonotypes and omits some of them. Counted here are some 120,000 clones, approximately 83% occurring once; the ten biggest clones make up 9.4%. The data were taken from a study of T cell responses to AZD1222 COVID-19 vaccine. The TCR originated in an adult in good health. The rearrangement uses TRBV6-6 and TRBJ1-5; D call uncertain. The sequences come from peripheral blood, collected on day 0 of AZD1222 vaccination. The CDR3 loop is CASSYLVNQPQHF. The CDR3, as DNA: TGTGCCAGCAGTTACTTGGTGAATCAGCCCCAGCATTTT.